These 18 T cell receptor beta chains were sequenced from one sample in a study of early stage breast cancer tumors. Measured with immunoSEQ multiplex PCR; TCRdb has only the in-frame clones, and not every one. The sample consists of several thousand clones, roughly 57% of them appearing once. Sequencing was performed on breast tumor tissue. The receptors derive from a person in their fifties with breast cancer.

The genes are TRBV2 and TRBJ2-5; 9 nucleotides line up with TRBD1. V trimming: 6 bases; J trimming: 2 bases; junction bases outside the gene matches: 7. Germline V gene lookup returns CDR1 SNHLY and CDR2 FYNNEI. The CDR3 extends over 15 amino acids. The CDR3, as DNA: TGTGCCAGCAGCCTGGGACAGGGCCCTCAAGAGACCCAGTACTTC. It specifies CASSLGQGPQETQYF.

The genes are TRBV2 and TRBJ1-4; 7 nucleotides match TRBD1. The germline CDR1 and CDR2 sequences are SNHLY and FYNNEI. The CDR3 spans 15 residues. V trimming: 5 bases; J trimming: 5 bases; junction bases outside the gene matches: 8. The CDR3 spells CASSINRGGNEKLFF. DNA for the CDR3: TGTGCCAGCAGTATCAACAGGGGCGGGAATGAAAAACTGTTTTTT.

This clone was seen a few times. This sample includes further DNA sequences coding for the same CDR3. The rearrangement links TRBV19 to TRBJ2-1; no reliable D call. Germline lookup yields CDR1 LNHDA and CDR2 SQIVND (reference sequence). V lost 1 base and J lost 5, with 6 bases in between. The CDR3 is 13 amino acids. The CDR3 bases are TGTGCCAGTAGTATAGGGGCCAACAATGAGCAGTTCTTC. As protein: CASSIGANNEQFF.

The chain has TRBV14 and TRBJ1-1; 7 nucleotides match TRBD1. V lost 0 bases to trimming and J lost 6 bases; unmatched junction nucleotides: 10. The CDR3 runs 16 residues. Germline CDR1 is SGHDN and CDR2 is FVKESK. The CDR3 here is CASSQDRDSLGPEAFF. In DNA, the CDR3 is TGTGCCAGCAGCCAAGATCGGGACAGCCTGGGCCCTGAAGCTTTCTTT. Drawing the rest from reference TRBV14 and TRBJ1-1, the complete variable domain is EAGVTQFPSHSVIEKGQTVTLRCDPISGHDNLYWYRRVMGKEIKFLLHFVKESKQDESGMPNNRFLAERTGGTYSTLKVQPAELEDSGVYFCASSQDRDSLGPEAFFGQGTRLTVV.

This chain joins TRBV7-2 and TRBJ2-1; D not certain. V was pared by 5 bases and J by 10 bases, with 9 bases between. CDR1 is SGHTA and CDR2 is FQGNSA in the germline V gene. This CDR3 spans 11 amino acids. CDR3 amino acids: CASSPRSEQFF. DNA of the CDR3: TGTGCCAGCAGCCCGCGCAGCGAGCAGTTCTTC.

The chain uses TRBV5-4 and TRBJ1-4, with 7 bases fitting TRBD1. CDR3 length: 15 residues. Germline assignment: CDR1 SGHNT and CDR2 YYREEE (reference sequence). The V and J ends lost 4 bases and 7 bases, in that order; junction bases with no gene match: 10. The CDR3 coding sequence is TGTGCCAGCAGCGGAAAGGGGGCTTTGGGTGAAAAACTGTTTTTT. It specifies CASSGKGALGEKLFF.

The chain uses TRBV21-1 and TRBJ2-7; the DNA was not used to check the table's D call, TRBD1. TRBV21-1 is termed a pseudogene. The CDR3 totals 15 residues. The CDR3 sequence: CASSLRGQVAYEQYF. In DNA, the CDR3 is TGTGCCAGCAGCTTGAGAGGACAGGTCGCCTACGAGCAGTACTTC.

V and J are TRBV11-3 and TRBJ2-7; TRBD2 matches at 12 bases. The V gene's germline CDR1 is SGHNT and CDR2 YENEEA. V was pared by 5 bases and J by 4 bases, with 12 bases of the junction left unmatched. The CDR3 contains 17 residues. This CDR3 is CASSQKKTSGRRYEQYF. The CDR3 DNA sequence: TGTGCCAGCAGCCAAAAAAAGACTAGCGGGAGAAGATACGAGCAGTACTTC.

The rearrangement joins TRBV4-2 to TRBJ2-3; TRBD2 aligns across 14 bases. This CDR3 contains 20 residues. V lost 0 bases to trimming and J lost 0 bases; unmatched junction nucleotides: 8. Germline CDR1 is LGHNA and CDR2 is YNFKEQ. Here the CDR3 reads CASSQEVTSGRAYSTDTQYF. In nucleotides, the CDR3 is TGTGCCAGCAGCCAAGAAGTGACTAGCGGGAGGGCCTATAGCACAGATACGCAGTATTTT.

The chain uses TRBV14 and TRBJ2-5; 11 positions agree with TRBD2. Germline V gives CDR1 SGHDN, CDR2 FVKESK. J gave up 5 bases and V 4 bases, and 6 bases lay outside the gene matches. The CDR3 covers 15 residues. The DNA of the CDR3 is TGTGCCAGCAGCCTTAGCGGGGGGGTCTCTGAGACCCAGTACTTC. This encodes CASSLSGGVSETQYF.

The gene calls are TRBV7-8 and TRBJ2-7, with TRBD1 matching over 9 bases. The V gene end was trimmed by 5 bases and the J gene end by 4 bases; junction bases not matched to a gene: 12. The length of the CDR3 is 16 residues. Looked up from germline, CDR1 is SGHVS and CDR2 is FQNEAQ. The CDR3 DNA reads as TGTGCCAGCAGCCCTGGGGTCGGACAGGGGATGTACGAGCAGTACTTC. Translation gives CASSPGVGQGMYEQYF.

The rearrangement uses TRBV7-9 and TRBJ1-4; 9 bases align to TRBD1. V shed 1 base, J shed 3 bases, and the junction held 6 bases outside the gene matches. CDR1 is SEHNR, CDR2 FQNEAQ, per germline (reference sequence). This CDR3 has 17 residues. DNA of the CDR3: TGTGCCAGCAGCTTAGAAGCGGGACAGGGACCTAATGAAAAACTGTTTTTT. Protein: CASSLEAGQGPNEKLFF.

The chain combines TRBV5-1 with TRBJ2-1, with 8 bases lining up with TRBD2. This CDR3 comprises 19 residues. V lost 0 bases, J lost 2 bases, and 13 bases stayed unmatched. Germline loops: CDR1 SGHRS, CDR2 YFSETQ. The chain's CDR3 is CASSLARAGDRKPYNEQFF. For the CDR3, the DNA is TGCGCCAGCAGCTTGGCCAGAGCGGGAGATAGAAAGCCCTACAATGAGCAGTTCTTC.

The chain employs TRBV11-2 and TRBJ2-3; 7 bases agree with TRBD2. CDR1 is SGHAT, CDR2 FQNNGV, per germline. CDR3 length: 14 residues. Trimming at V came to 3 bases and at J to 6 bases, leaving 6 bases not matched to a gene. The CDR3 DNA follows: TGTGCCAGCAGCTTGATGCGGGAGAGGGATACGCAGTATTTT. Residues: CASSLMRERDTQYF.

In this sample, this clone turned up a few times. This chain connects TRBV27 to TRBJ1-2; D ambiguous. CDR1 and CDR2 (germline): MNHEY, SMNVEV (reference sequence). This CDR3 is 15 amino acids long. Trimming took off 4 bases at V and 5 bases at J, with 17 bases between the two ends. CDR3 in amino acids: CASSSGLFGFYGYTF. As DNA, the CDR3 is TGTGCCAGCAGTTCCGGGTTGTTCGGGTTTTATGGCTACACCTTC.

The rearrangement links TRBV5-1 to TRBJ2-2, with 7 bases identical to TRBD2. The ends lost 1 base at V and 1 base at J; junction bases unmatched: 4. CDR3 length: 16 amino acids. Germline V gives CDR1 SGHRS, CDR2 YFSETQ. CDR3 sequence (DNA): TGCGCCAGCAGCTTGAGGGTAGCGGGGAACACCGGGGAGCTGTTTTTT. This translates into CASSLRVAGNTGELFF.

The J gene is TRBJ1-2, the V gene TRBV9; D may be TRBD1 (5 bases). Trimming removed 4 bases from V and 4 bases from J, with 14 bases in between. Germline V gene data show CDR1 as SGDLS and CDR2 as YYNGEE. The CDR3 contains 14 residues. The CDR3 sequence: CASSPEGQGYGYTF. Written as DNA, the CDR3 is TGTGCCAGCAGCCCGGAGGGGCAGGGCTATGGCTACACCTTC.

The rearrangement uses TRBV11-2 and TRBJ2-3; 11 bases agree with TRBD2. The CDR3 contains 16 residues. V was pared by 4 bases and J by 1 base, with 4 bases of the junction left unmatched. Germline assignment: CDR1 SGHAT and CDR2 FQNNGV. The CDR3 coding sequence is TGTGCCAGCAGCTGGAATAGCGGGGGGGGCACAGATACGCAGTATTTT. The encoded protein is CASSWNSGGGTDTQYF.